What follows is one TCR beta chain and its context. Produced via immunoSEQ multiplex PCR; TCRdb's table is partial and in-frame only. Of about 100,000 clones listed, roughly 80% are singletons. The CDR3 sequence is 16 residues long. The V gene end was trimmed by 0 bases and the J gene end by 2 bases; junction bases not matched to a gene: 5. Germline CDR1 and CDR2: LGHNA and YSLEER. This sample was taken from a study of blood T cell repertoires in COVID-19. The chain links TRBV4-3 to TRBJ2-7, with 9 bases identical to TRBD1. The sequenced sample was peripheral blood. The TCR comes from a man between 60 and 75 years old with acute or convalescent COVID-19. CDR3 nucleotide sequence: TGCGCCAGCAGCCAAGATCCGGGACAGGGAGCCTACGAGCAGTACTTC. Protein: CASSQDPGQGAYEQYF.